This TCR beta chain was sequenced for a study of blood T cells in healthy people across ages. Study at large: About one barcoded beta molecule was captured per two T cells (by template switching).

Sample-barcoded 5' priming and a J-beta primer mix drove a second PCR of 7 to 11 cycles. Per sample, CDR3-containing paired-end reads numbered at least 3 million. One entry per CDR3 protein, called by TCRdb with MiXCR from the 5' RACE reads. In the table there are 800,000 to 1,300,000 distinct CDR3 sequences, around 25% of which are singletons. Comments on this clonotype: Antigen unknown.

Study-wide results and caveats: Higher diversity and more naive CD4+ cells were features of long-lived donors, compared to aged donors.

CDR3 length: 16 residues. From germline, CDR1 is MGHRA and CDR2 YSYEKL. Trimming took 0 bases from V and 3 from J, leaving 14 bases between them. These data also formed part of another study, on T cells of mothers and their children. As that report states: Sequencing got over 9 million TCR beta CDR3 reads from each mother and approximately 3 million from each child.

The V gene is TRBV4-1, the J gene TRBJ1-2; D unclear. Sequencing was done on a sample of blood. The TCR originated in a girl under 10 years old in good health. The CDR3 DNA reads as TGCGCCAGCAGCCAAGATCAGCGAGACATGCACTATGGCTACACCTTC. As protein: CASSQDQRDMHYGYTF.